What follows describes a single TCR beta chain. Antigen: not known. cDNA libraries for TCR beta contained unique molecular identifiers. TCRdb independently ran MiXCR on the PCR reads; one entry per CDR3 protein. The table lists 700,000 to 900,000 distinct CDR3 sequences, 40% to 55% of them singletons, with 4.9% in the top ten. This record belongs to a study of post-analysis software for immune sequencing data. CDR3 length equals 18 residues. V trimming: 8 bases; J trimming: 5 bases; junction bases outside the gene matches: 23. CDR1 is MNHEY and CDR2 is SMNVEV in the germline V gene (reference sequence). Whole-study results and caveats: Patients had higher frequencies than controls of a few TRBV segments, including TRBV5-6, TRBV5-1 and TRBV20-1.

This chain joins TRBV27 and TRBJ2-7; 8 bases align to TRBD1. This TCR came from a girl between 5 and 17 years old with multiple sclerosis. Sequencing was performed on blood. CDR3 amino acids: CASQENRQGPWSSNEQYF. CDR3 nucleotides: TGTGCCAGCCAAGAAAACAGACAGGGGCCCTGGAGTTCCAACGAGCAGTACTTC.